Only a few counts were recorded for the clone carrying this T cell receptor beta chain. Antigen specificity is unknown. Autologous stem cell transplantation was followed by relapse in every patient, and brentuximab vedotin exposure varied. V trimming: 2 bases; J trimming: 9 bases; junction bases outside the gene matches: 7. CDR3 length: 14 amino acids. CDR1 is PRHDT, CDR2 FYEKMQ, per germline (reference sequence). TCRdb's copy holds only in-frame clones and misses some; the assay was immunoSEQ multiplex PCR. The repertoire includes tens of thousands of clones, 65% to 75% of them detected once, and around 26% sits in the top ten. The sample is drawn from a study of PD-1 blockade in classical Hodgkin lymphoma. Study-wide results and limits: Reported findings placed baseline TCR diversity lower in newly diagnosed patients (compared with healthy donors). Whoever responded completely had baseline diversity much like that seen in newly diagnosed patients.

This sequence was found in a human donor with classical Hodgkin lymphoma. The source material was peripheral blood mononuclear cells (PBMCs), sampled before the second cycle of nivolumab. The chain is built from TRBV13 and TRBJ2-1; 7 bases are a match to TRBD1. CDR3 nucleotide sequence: TGTGCCAGCAGCTTATTGTTCGGGACAGCTGAGCAGTTCTTC. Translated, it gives CASSLLFGTAEQFF. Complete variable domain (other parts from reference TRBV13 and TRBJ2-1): AAGVIQSPRHLIKEKRETATLKCYPIPRHDTVYWYQQGPGQDPQFLISFYEKMQSDKGSIPDRFSAQQFSDYHSELNMSSLELGDSALYFCASSLLFGTAEQFFGPGTRLTVL.